This TCR beta chain was captured by sequencing in a study of blood T cell repertoires in COVID-19. Study as a whole: Sites in the United States, Italy and Spain provided acute and convalescent COVID-19 samples. PBMCs, B-cell-depleted T cells, or T cells provided the cDNA or gDNA that made up the material.

Authors' analysis steps: Amplifying reference gene primers gave estimates of nucleated cell counts. Some clones are missing from TCRdb's copy, which holds only in-frame ones; the method was immunoSEQ multiplex PCR. V, J and clone size are those of that table, while D and trimming were read from the DNA. The data contain approximately 170,000 clones, over 90% of them singletons. The CDR3 is made up of 12 amino acids. Germline V gene sequence: CDR1 SGHTS, CDR2 YDEGEE. Trimming took off 4 bases at V and 5 bases at J, with 9 bases between the two ends. This receptor was taken from a woman aged 55-69 years with COVID-19, enrolled during active disease. The rearrangement joins TRBV5-8 to TRBJ1-1, with D tentatively TRBD1 (5 bases). What was sequenced was peripheral blood. The CDR3, as DNA: TGTGCCAGCAGCGTCCGGGGGACTGAAGCTTTCTTT. Protein sequence: CASSVRGTEAFF.